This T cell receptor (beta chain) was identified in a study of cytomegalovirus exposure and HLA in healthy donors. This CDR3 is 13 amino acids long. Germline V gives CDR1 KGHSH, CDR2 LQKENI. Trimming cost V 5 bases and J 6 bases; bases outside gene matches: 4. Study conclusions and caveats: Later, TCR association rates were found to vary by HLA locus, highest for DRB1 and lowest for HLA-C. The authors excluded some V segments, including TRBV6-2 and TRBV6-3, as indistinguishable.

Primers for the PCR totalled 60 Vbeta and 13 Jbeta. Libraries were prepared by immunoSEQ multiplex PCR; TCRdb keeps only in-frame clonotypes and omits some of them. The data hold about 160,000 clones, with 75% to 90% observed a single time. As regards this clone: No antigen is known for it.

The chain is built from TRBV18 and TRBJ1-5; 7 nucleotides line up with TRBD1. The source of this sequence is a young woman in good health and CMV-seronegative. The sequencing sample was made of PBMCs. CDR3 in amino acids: CASSRQGGQPQHF. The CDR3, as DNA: TGTGCCAGCTCAAGACAGGGTGGTCAGCCCCAGCATTTT.